This T cell receptor (beta chain) emerged from a study of cytomegalovirus exposure and HLA in healthy donors (dated by TCRdb to the late 2010s). Some background on the complete study: An earlier analysis of 587 of the donors reported over 250 Gb of sequence data and 95 million to 140 million unique TCR beta sequences obtained from approximately 180 million T cells. Every discovery cohort repertoire had been produced on one sequencing platform. About five DR-DQ haplotypes were treated as single units for association and clustering because of strong linkage in the cohort. Of the 300 to 450 genotyped donors, 81% were placed in the genetic ancestry cluster associated with self-reported Caucasian donors. High-throughput TCR immunosequencing, statistical association of individual TCRs with disease status, and machine learning were combined to predict cytomegalovirus infection status. Typing coverage differed by locus: A, B, C, DRB1 and DQB1 were typed in roughly 629-640 donors, DQA1 in about 510, DPA1 in 600 to 610, and DPB1 in 400 to 490. Genome-wide SNP genotypes for about 55% of the roughly 670 donors were used in a later genetic analysis, which treated that subset as a discovery cohort. Donor age, sex, ethnicity and CMV serostatus were compiled together with the repertoire data. A later analysis re-examined previously published TCR beta repertoires from just over 650 donors and added high-resolution HLA genotyping to investigate patterns of TCR occurrence. Besides the first cohort of hundreds of subjects, a separate validation cohort made up of over 95 different subjects was used. The later analysis used no new phenotypic data to find candidate immune exposures, relying instead on TCR beta sequences and their occurrence across donors. In an earlier analysis of 500 to 650 of the donors, high-throughput TCR beta sequencing was used to judge whether each TCR beta V gene segment behaved as functional or pseudogenic. Among 398 genotyped donors of the cohort, an average of around 240,000 unique TCR beta nucleotide sequences were sequenced per donor, around 18% of them non-productive. Both class I and class II loci were covered by HLA typing, at four-digit resolution. The study was designed to test whether signatures of past pathogen exposure could be identified by cataloging public T cell receptors. An early release that covered approximately 600 HLA-typed donors contained around 300 gigabases of sequencing data and tens of millions of unique TCR sequences. Using immunosequencing, the study profiled T cell repertoires from fewer than 850 subjects and related those repertoires to cytomegalovirus serostatus.

A word on this clone: Its recognized antigen is unknown. Per-base qualities were not stored, and no clone one base away is much larger.

The CDR3 runs 15 amino acids, cysteine and phenylalanine included. The kept DNA is CDR3 alone, 45 bases in frame from the first base. V is reduced by 3 bases and J by 4 bases, leaving a spacing of 12 bases between them. CDR1 SGHTA and CDR2 FQGTGA are derived from the germline V gene. The cohort consisted of 650 to 700 healthy bone marrow donors. All cohort members were sampled while nominally healthy, although unrecorded immune exposures were likely present. Of the approximately 620 cohort members, 289 had a positive CMV serostatus and just over 350 had a negative one, while no CMV serostatus was recorded for the donor. Every donor gave a peripheral blood sample, and the peripheral blood mononuclear cells from that sample were used for TCR beta sequencing. The Qiagen DNeasy Blood Extraction Kit was used to extract genomic DNA from the blood cell samples. Libraries were constructed by the immunoSEQ multiplex PCR assay. For the multiplex PCR, a mixture combining 60 forward primers for TCR Vbeta segments and 13 reverse primers for TCR Jbeta segments was used. Amplification of the CDR3 region of rearranged TCR beta genes was performed with a multiplex PCR assay on genomic DNA. Amplified TCR beta libraries were sequenced as 87-base-pair reads on the Illumina HiSeq System. In the source study's methods: A later analysis counted 65 million to 90 million unique TCR beta chains across the 500 to 850 repertoires, and some 11 million of these chains were shared by at least two donors. Raw reads were error-corrected and collapsed into unique sequences with a nearest-neighbor algorithm that merged closely related sequences to remove PCR and sequencing errors. To assign V, D and J gene segments, CDR3 sequences were aligned to IMGT reference sequences. For a sequence to be retained, at least a six-nucleotide match to both a V gene segment and a J gene segment was required. A rearrangement counted as productive if the CDR3 had no stop codons and remained in frame with V and J, and every other rearrangement counted as non-productive. CDR3 was defined according to IMGT convention as the region running from the second conserved V-encoded cysteine to the conserved J-encoded phenylalanine. Sequences without an unambiguous match to a single V gene segment were excluded from the earlier analysis of 450 to 650 of the donors. An earlier analysis of several hundred of the donors called V segments functional above 56.7% productive rearrangements and segregating when the between-donor standard deviation exceeded 5%. To diagnose cytomegalovirus status from the catalog of TCR beta chain sequences, a statistical classification framework was built. V and J gene assignment, in a later analysis, came from comparing TCR nucleotide sequences with IMGT/GENE-DB human TR gene sequences. The TCRdist pipeline was used in a later analysis to assign CDR3 sequences and most-parsimonious VDJ recombination scenarios. In a later analysis, every TCR beta chain was defined by the combination of its CDR3 amino acid sequence and its V-gene family, and reads without a unique V-gene family were dropped. A later analysis removed nearly 600 highly shared, low-generation-probability nucleotide sequences to deal with suspected cross-contamination and a sequencing artifact. In a later analysis, a clonal expansion index was calculated for each public chain from normalized within-repertoire ranks of inferred template counts. Generation probabilities in a later analysis came from a VDJ recombination model fitted to out-of-frame rearrangements, and those results were checked against IGoR. In a later analysis, hypergeometric tests were used to score TCR-TCR, TCR-HLA and TCR-CMV co-occurrence, with a repertoire-size bias correction applied to TCR pairs. To estimate false discovery rates, a later analysis permuted the HLA or CMV assignments 20 times. In a later analysis, co-occurring TCRs were grouped using DBSCAN, with TCRdist sequence similarity added in when clustering inside HLA-allele-positive subsets. Repertoires with fewer than 30,000 or more than 120,000 public chains, plus five repertoires with anomalous nucleotide sharing, were excluded from co-occurrence clustering. Held by TCRdb, this immuneACCESS table contains in-frame sequences only and omits some clones. Under half of the omission traces to an unresolved V gene where checked; the cause of the rest is unknown. That table is the source of V, J and clone size, and D and trimming were worked out from the DNA. This sample lists 40,000 to 45,000 clones; approximately 55% were detected once. About 12% of the sample is in the top ten clones.

Study-wide conclusions, independent of this receptor: Most CMV-associated TCR beta chains appeared to be HLA-restricted in a later analysis, and the HLA associations seemed to be driven largely by CMV exposure. Linkage disequilibrium might explain the correlated functional status among segregating V segments, but an unknown experimental factor could not be ruled out. Three of the identified cytomegalovirus-associated TCR beta chains were confirmed in vitro to be specific for cytomegalovirus antigens. The authors suggested that the approach could potentially be generalized to other disease states and immunological phenotypes. In this cohort, only TCR beta chains were sequenced, and detectable features were limited by the absence of alpha or paired-chain data. Most TCR sequences were seen in very few donors, while some public TCRs were found in many individuals. According to a later analysis, TCR association rates differed among HLA loci, with DRB1 alleles showing the most associated TCRs and HLA-C alleles showing the fewest. A cluster of highly shared sequence variants was judged likely to represent a technical artifact of the sequencing pipeline. CMV serostatus was the only immune exposure information available for the cohort. Presence/absence analyses assumed roughly uniform sequencing depth across donors, an assumption that may not hold. When HLA alleles, especially DR and DQ, strongly co-occurred, TCR associations were difficult to assign to individual alleles. A later analysis found that HLA-associated TCR beta chains were more clonally expanded and had lower generation probabilities than equally common non-associated chains. The study gave a list of about 170 TCR beta chains associated with cytomegalovirus. A later genetic analysis associated a missense DCLRE1C variant with V-gene and J-gene trimming of TCR beta chains, and an independent cohort replicated the association. Approximately 18 rarely observed V segments, including chromosome 9 orphons, were excluded from the earlier analysis of a few hundred of the donors because counts were too low. HLA typing was unavailable for some donors at each locus, so association tests used only the typed subset. Compared with the approximately 700-donor mean, donors in an Asian-associated ancestry cluster had fewer N-insertions in productive TCRs, according to a later genetic analysis. In both the original and validation cohorts, the classifier was reported to diagnose cytomegalovirus status with high specificity and sensitivity. A further reported finding was that TCR beta sequences accurately predicted the HLA-A and HLA-B alleles for most subjects in the first cohort. According to a later analysis, parvovirus B19, influenza, CMV and Epstein-Barr virus appeared linked to several top co-occurrence clusters. In an earlier analysis of around 600 of the donors, most TCR beta V segments appeared in productive rearrangements about 90% or about 30% of the time, broadly matching IMGT annotations. Some IMGT-functional V segments, including TRBV6-2 and TRBV6-3, could not be told apart with the 87-base-pair reads, so those segments were excluded. In a later analysis, some 18,000 TCR beta sequences were associated with specific HLA alleles at a false discovery rate of 0.05.

The receptor's source is a human donor in good health. The rearranged segments are TRBV7-3 and TRBJ2-2, with no D gene named confidently. Sequenced: PBMCs. The DNA is TGTGCCAGCAGCTTCTTCGGCGCGGCCACCGGGGAGCTGTTTTTT. This is translated as CASSFFGAATGELFF.